The T cell receptor beta chain described here comes from a study of cytomegalovirus exposure and HLA in healthy donors. It was with 60 Vbeta and 13 Jbeta primers that the PCR ran. Sequencing used immunoSEQ multiplex PCR; TCRdb keeps in-frame clones, though not all of them. The data hold approximately 90,000 clones, with around 77% observed a single time. This CDR3 has 12 amino acids. Trimming took 3 bases from V and 10 from J; bases not matched to a gene: 2. Germline CDR1 MNHEY, CDR2 SMNVEV (reference sequence). The sequence was obtained from a middle-aged man in good health and CMV-seronegative. The V and J genes are TRBV27 and TRBJ2-1; 8 nucleotides line up with TRBD2. Source material: PBMCs. The CDR3 region has the DNA TGTGCCAGCAGTTTTAGCGGGACCGAGCAGTTCTTC. Translated: CASSFSGTEQFF.